Below, 5 T cell receptor beta chains from the same sample are listed, as sequenced in a study of cytomegalovirus exposure and HLA in healthy donors. Vbeta (60) and Jbeta (13) primers were used in the PCR. The method was immunoSEQ multiplex PCR; TCRdb's version includes in-frame clones alone and lacks a portion of them. The sample has under 200,000 clones, roughly 80% seen once. Sample: PBMCs. The receptors here all came from a middle-aged man in good health and CMV-seropositive.

The rearrangement uses TRBV4-1 and TRBJ2-7, with a tentative D call TRBD1 (6 bases). The CDR3 is made up of 14 amino acids. Germline CDR1 reads MGHRA; CDR2 reads YSYEKL. V lost 4 bases, J lost 7 bases, and 17 bases lay in between. The CDR3 DNA is TGCGCCAGCAGCCCCACCGGACAGTTTCAAGAGCAGTACTTC. This codes for CASSPTGQFQEQYF.

In DNA, the CDR3 is TGTGCCAGCGGAACATATAGCGGGGGGGCGTATACGCAGTATTTT. Translated: CASGTYSGGAYTQYF. This chain joins TRBV27 and TRBJ2-3; 11 bases align to TRBD2. After removal of 8 bases from V and 7 bases from J, the junction contained 11 bases not matched to a gene. The CDR3 loop spans 15 amino acids. Germline V gene lookup returns CDR1 MNHEY and CDR2 SMNVEV (reference sequence).

This clone was picked up a small number of times. The chain links TRBV5-4 to TRBJ1-1; D may be TRBD1 (6 bases). Germline V gene sequence: CDR1 SGHNT, CDR2 YYREEE (reference sequence). CDR3 length: 14 amino acids. V dropped 4 bases and J dropped 4 bases, with 14 bases sitting between them. The CDR3 sequence is CASSQPTGSTEAFF. The CDR3 region has the DNA TGTGCCAGCAGCCAACCCACAGGGAGCACTGAAGCTTTCTTT.

This chain links TRBV6-1 with TRBJ2-4; 8 bases line up with TRBD1. The germline V gene encodes CDR1 MNHNS and CDR2 SASEGT. After removal of 7 bases from V and 6 bases from J, the junction contained 8 bases not matched to a gene. The CDR3 contains 14 residues. CDR3 nucleotides: TGTGCCAGCAACATTGGACAGGGTGGAAACATTCAGTACTTC. This encodes CASNIGQGGNIQYF.

The genes are TRBV7-8 and TRBJ1-5; possible D gene TRBD1, 6 bases. The V end was cut by 3 bases, the J end by 5 bases, with 11 bases between. The V gene's germline CDR1 is SGHVS and CDR2 FQNEAQ. CDR3 length: 14 amino acids. In nucleotides, the CDR3 is TGTGCCAGCAGCTTGGACAGAAATGATCAGCCCCAGCATTTT. Translating gives CASSLDRNDQPQHF.